This T cell receptor beta chain was identified during a study of blood T cell repertoires in COVID-19. About the research overall: Samples representing acute and convalescent COVID-19 were sourced from the United States, Italy and Spain. PBMCs, B-cell-depleted T cells, or T cells were the source of the cDNA or gDNA that made up the material.

As processed by the authors: Researchers report that nucleated cell counts were estimated from reference gene primer amplification. Assay: immunoSEQ multiplex PCR; the TCRdb copy retains only in-frame clones and omits some. That table furnishes V, J and clone size, whereas the DNA furnished D and trimming. The sample lists about 210,000 clones; roughly four fifths were seen once. There are 14 residues in the CDR3. With 1 base removed from V and 5 bases from J, the gap between germline ends came to 12 bases. Germline V gives CDR1 SEHNR, CDR2 FQNEAQ (reference sequence). V and J are TRBV7-9 and TRBJ2-7, with D uncertain. The sequenced material came from peripheral blood. The clonotype was recovered from a woman aged 50 to 60 with active or convalescent COVID-19. CDR3 residues: CASSLGHPSDEQYV. DNA of the CDR3: TGTGCCAGCAGCTTAGGGCATCCAAGCGACGAGCAGTACGTC.